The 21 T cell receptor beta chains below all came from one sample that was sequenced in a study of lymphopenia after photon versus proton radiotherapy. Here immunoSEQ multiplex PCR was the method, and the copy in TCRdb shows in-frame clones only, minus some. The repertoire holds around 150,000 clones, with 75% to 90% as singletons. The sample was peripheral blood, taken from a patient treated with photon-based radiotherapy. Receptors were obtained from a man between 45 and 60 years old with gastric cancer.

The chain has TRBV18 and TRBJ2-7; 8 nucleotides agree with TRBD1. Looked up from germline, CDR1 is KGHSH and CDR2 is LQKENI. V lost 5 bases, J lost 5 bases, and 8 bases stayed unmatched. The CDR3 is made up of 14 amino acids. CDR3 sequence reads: CASSTRTGQDEQYF. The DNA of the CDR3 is TGTGCCAGCTCAACGCGGACAGGGCAGGACGAGCAGTACTTC.

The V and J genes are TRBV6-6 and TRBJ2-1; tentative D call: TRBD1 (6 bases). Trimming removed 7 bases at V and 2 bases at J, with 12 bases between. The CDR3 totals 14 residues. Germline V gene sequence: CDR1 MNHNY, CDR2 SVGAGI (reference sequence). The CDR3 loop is CASIPRDTYNEQFF. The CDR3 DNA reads TGTGCCAGCATTCCCCGGGACACCTACAATGAGCAGTTCTTC.

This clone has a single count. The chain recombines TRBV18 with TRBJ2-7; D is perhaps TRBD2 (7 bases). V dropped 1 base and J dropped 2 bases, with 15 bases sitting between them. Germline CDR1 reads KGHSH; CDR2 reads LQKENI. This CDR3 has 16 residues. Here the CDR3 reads CASSPRGGANTYEQYF. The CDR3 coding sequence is TGTGCCAGCTCACCACGGGGGGGGGCAAATACCTACGAGCAGTACTTC.

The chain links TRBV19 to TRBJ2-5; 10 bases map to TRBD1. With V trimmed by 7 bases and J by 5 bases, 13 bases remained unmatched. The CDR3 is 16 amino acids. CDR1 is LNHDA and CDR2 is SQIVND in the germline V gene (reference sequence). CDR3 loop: CASKGQGRIKAETQYF. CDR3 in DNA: TGTGCCAGTAAGGGACAGGGGCGGATTAAAGCTGAGACCCAGTACTTC.

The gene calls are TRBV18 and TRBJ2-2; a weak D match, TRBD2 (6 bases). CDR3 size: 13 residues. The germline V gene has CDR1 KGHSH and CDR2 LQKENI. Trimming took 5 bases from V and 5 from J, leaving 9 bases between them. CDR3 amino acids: CASSTGTTGELFF. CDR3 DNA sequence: TGTGCCAGCTCAACCGGGACTACCGGGGAGCTGTTTTTT.

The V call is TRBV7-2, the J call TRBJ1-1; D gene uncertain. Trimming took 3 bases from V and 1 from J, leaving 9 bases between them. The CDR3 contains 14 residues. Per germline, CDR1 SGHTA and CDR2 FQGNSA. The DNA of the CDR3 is TGTGCCAGCAGCTTGGGGTACCCGAACACTGAAGCTTTCTTT. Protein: CASSLGYPNTEAFF.

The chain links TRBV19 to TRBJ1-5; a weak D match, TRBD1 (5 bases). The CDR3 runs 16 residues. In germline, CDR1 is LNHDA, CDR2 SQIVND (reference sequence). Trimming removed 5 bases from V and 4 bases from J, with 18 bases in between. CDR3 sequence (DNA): TGTGCCAGTAGTTTACCACTACAGGTGCTAAATCAGCCCCAGCATTTT. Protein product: CASSLPLQVLNQPQHF.

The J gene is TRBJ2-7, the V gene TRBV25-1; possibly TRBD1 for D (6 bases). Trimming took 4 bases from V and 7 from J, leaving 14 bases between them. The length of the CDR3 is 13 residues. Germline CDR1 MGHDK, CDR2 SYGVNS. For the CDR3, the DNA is TGTGCCAGCAGTGCCCAACAGGGCGGGGAGCAGTACTTC. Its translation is CASSAQQGGEQYF.

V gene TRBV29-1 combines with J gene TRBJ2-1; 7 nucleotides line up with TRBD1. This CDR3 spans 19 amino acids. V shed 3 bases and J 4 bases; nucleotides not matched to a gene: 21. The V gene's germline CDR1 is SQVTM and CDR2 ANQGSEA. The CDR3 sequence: CSVEGRGGPMRRGYNEQFF. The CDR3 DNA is TGCAGCGTTGAGGGGAGAGGGGGCCCGATGAGAAGGGGTTACAATGAGCAGTTCTTC.

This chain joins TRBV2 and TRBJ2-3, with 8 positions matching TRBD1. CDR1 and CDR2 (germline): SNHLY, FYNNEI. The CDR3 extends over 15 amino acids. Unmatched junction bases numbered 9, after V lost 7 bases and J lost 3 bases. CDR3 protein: CASTGQGIKTDTQYF. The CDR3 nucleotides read TGTGCCAGCACAGGACAGGGAATCAAAACAGATACGCAGTATTTT.

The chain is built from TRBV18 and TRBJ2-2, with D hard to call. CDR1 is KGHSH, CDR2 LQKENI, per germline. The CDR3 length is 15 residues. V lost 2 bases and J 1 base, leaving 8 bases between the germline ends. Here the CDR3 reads CASSPKAVNTGELFF. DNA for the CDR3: TGTGCCAGCTCACCAAAGGCGGTGAACACCGGGGAGCTGTTTTTT.

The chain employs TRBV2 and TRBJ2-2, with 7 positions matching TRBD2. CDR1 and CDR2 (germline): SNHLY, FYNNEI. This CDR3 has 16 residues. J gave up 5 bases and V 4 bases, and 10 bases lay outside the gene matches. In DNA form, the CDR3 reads TGTGCCAGCAGTGCGACTAGCCCGATCCTGACCGGGGAGCTGTTTTTT. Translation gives CASSATSPILTGELFF.

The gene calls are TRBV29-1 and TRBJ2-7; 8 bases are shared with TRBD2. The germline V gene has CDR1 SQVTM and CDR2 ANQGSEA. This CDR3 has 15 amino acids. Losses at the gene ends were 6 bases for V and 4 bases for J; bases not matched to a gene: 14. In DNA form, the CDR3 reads TGCAGCGTCGCGGGTCCCAGCGGGAGAAGTTACGAGCAGTACTTC. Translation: CSVAGPSGRSYEQYF.

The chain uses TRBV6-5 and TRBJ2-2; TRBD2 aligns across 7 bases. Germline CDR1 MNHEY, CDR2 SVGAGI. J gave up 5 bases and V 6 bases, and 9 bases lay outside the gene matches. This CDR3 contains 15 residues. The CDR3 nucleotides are TGTGCCAGCAGGAGGGGTCTAGCGGAAACCGGGGAGCTGTTTTTT. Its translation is CASRRGLAETGELFF.

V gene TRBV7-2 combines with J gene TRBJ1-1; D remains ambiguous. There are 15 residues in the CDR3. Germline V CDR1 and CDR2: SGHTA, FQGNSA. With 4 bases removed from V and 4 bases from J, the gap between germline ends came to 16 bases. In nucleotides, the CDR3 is TGTGCCAGCAGCTCCAGCCTAGATGGGTTCACTGAAGCTTTCTTT. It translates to CASSSSLDGFTEAFF.

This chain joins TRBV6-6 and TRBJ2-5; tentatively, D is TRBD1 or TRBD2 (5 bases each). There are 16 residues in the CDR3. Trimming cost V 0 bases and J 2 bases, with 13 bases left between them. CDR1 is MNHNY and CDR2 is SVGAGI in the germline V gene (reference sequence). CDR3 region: CASSYSGRWGQETQYF. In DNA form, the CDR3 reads TGTGCCAGCAGTTACTCGGGGCGCTGGGGGCAAGAGACCCAGTACTTC.

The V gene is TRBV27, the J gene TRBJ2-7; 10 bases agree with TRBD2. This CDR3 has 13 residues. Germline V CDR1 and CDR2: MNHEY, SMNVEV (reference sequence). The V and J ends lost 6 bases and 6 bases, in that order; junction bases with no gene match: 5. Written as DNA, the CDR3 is TGTGCCAGCAGGCTAGCGGGAGTAAGCGAGCAGTACTTC. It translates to CASRLAGVSEQYF.

CDR3 in amino acids: CATSPANSPLHF. The CDR3 coding sequence is TGTGCCACTAGTCCAGCGAATTCACCCCTCCACTTT. The chain combines TRBV10-3 with TRBJ1-6, with D hard to call. In germline, CDR1 is ENHRY, CDR2 SYGVKD. The CDR3 loop spans 12 amino acids. Trimming took 10 bases from V and 7 from J, leaving 11 bases between them.

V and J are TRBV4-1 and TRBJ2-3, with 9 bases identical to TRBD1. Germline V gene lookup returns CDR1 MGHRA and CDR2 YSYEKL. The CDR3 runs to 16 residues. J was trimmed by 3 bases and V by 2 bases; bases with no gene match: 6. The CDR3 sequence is CASSQLPGQGTDTQYF. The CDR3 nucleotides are TGCGCCAGCAGCCAACTACCGGGACAGGGAACAGATACGCAGTATTTT.

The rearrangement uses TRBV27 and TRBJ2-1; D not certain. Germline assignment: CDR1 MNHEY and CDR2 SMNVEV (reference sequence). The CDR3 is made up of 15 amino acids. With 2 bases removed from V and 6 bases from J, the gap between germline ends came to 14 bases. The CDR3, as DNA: TGTGCCAGCAGTTTAATCGGTCAGACACGCAATGAGCAGTTCTTC. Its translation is CASSLIGQTRNEQFF.

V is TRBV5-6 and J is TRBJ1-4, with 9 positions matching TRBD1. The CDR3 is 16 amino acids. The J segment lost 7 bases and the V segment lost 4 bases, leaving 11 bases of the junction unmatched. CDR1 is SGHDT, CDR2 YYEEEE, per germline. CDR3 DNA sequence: TGTGCCAGCAGCCCGGGGACAGGGAGATGGGGTGAAAAACTGTTTTTT. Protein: CASSPGTGRWGEKLFF.